This TCR beta chain originates from a study of T cell responses to AZD1222 COVID-19 vaccine. With respect to this clone: What it recognizes is unknown.

Assay used: immunoSEQ multiplex PCR; TCRdb lists only in-frame clones, some missing. The sample holds about 60,000 clones, over 60% seen once. The CDR3 runs 15 residues. V lost 3 bases, J lost 5 bases, and 11 bases lay in between. CDR1 and CDR2 (germline): LGHDT, YNNKEL (reference sequence). Findings and limits, study-wide: Possibly, clonal diversity was underestimated; donors were largely white British and included more females. Only after the peak T cell response were repertoires sampled. Baseline serology detected seropositivity in only 5 to 7 AZD1222 recipients.

The gene calls are TRBV3-1 (or the pseudogene TRBV3-2) and TRBJ1-6; D is uncertain. This clonotype was obtained from an adult who received the AZD1222 COVID-19 vaccine. Sequenced material: peripheral blood, taken 28 days after the second AZD1222 dose. In DNA form, the CDR3 reads TGTGCCAGCAGCCAGTTTGTGATACATAATTCACCCCTCCACTTT. This gives the protein CASSQFVIHNSPLHF.